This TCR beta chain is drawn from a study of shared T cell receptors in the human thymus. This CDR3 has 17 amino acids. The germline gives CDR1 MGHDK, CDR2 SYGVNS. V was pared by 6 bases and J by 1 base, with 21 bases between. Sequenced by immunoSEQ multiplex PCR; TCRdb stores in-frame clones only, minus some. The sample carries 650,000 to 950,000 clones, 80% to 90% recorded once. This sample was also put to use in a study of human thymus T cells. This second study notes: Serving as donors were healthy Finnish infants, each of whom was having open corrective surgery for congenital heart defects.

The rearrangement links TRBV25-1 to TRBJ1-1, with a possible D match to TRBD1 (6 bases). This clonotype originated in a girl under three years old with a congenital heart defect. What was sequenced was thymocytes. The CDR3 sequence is CASSRGRSLSGNTEAFF. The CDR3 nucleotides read TGTGCCAGCAGCAGGGGCCGGTCTCTATCGGGGAACACTGAAGCTTTCTTT.